The present TCR beta chain was sequenced within a study of human T cells and chemical hapten exposure. CDR3 length: 14 residues. Germline V CDR1 and CDR2: SQVTM, ANQGSEA. Between the trimmed V and J ends, which lost 3 bases and 3 bases, there was a span of 11 bases. TCRdb independently ran MiXCR on the RACE reads; one entry per CDR3 protein. The data hold more than 50,000 distinct CDR3 sequences, with around 6.6% observed a single time. This clonotype was recorded at least ten times. Time point indicated: pre-sensitization, week 0. The treatment was: therapeutic diphenylcyclopropenone sensitization with weekly scalp DPC.

The clonotype was recovered from a woman younger than 45 with alopecia areata. Some clones in this sample may be carry-over from other donors' samples. Sequencing used whole blood, obtained in connection with sensitization to the hapten diphenylcyclopropenone (DPC). The chain couples TRBV29-1 to TRBJ2-2; tentatively, D is TRBD1 (6 bases). The CDR3 coding sequence is TGCAGCGTTGATACAGGGCCGCACACCGGGGAGCTGTTTTTT. It translates to CSVDTGPHTGELFF.